This T cell receptor beta chain was documented in a study of T cell repertoires in cytomegalovirus infection (dated by TCRdb to about 2019). For the study in its entirety: Alongside well-studied HLA-B-restricted epitopes, the peptide stimulations were aimed at recently identified HLA-C-restricted CMV epitopes, whose presentation resists viral immunomodulation. Because public TCR beta signatures pointed to carriage of CMV infection together with the matching HLA type, the HLA type of each donor mattered for the analysis. What the research found in general, with its limitations: In both this cohort and an independent roughly 400-donor cohort, the cumulative frequency of public TCR beta family members distinguished carriers of CMV infection plus the relevant HLA type. The ex vivo response was dominated by HLA-C-restricted CMV-specific TCR beta clonotypes, which also provided the single most frequent clonotype in two of eight donors.

For sequencing, an Illumina HiSeq 1500 was employed. The public reads were reprocessed in TCRdb via fastp at Q25 and MiXCR, keeping in-frame beta chains. Records with the same CDR3 protein are collapsed into one entry carrying the most frequent genes and DNA. For this sample there are about 890,000 distinct CDR3 sequences; around 30% appear just once. The ten largest clones capture more than 13% of the sample. The CDR3, cysteine through phenylalanine, is 12 amino acids long. Just the 36-base CDR3 DNA is kept, in frame starting at base 1. According to the germline V gene (reference sequence), CDR1 reads DFQATT and CDR2 reads SNEGSKA. Explained via the paper, the treatment or condition label denotes: in vitro stimulation with specific CMV peptide epitopes to enrich CMV-specific T cells. This clonotype was detected a few times. The target of this receptor is not known. Base-call qualities are not available, and no considerably larger clone is one nucleotide away.

This specimen was cultured CD8+ T cells from PBMCs, taken from culture after CMV antigen stimulation. The clonotype comes from a human donor in good health (CMV status not recorded). Some clones in this sample may be carry-over from other donors' samples. The rearrangement combines TRBV20-1 with TRBJ1-5; 10 central bases correspond to TRBD1. The CDR3 protein: CRGDRGDQPQHF. The nucleotide sequence reads TGCAGGGGGGACAGGGGAGATCAGCCCCAGCATTTT.